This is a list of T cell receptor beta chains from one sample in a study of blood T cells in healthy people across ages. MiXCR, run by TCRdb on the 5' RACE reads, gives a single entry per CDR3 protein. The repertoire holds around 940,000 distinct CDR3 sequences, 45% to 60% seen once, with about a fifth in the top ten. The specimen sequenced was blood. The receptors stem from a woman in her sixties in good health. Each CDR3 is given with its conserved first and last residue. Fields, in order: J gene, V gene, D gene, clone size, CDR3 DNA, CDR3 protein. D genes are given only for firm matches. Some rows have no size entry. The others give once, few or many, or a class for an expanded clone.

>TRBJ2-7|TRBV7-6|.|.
TGTGCCAGCAGCTTAGAGGCAGGGACCGAGCAGTACTTC
CASSLEAGTEQYF
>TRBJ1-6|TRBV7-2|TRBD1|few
TGTGCCAGCAGCTTAGATACAGGGGGGTATAATTCACCCCTCCACTTT
CASSLDTGGYNSPLHF
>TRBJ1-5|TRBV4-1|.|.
TGCGCCAGCAGTGCGGTTAATAGCAATCAGCCCCAGCATTTT
CASSAVNSNQPQHF
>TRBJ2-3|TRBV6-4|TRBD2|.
TGTGCCAGCAGTGAAGGGGTAGCGGGGTTCGGCGATACGCAGTATTTT
CASSEGVAGFGDTQYF
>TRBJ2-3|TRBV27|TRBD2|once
TGTGCCACAACCGAAGCGGGAGGACGACTGATCACAGATACGCAGTATTTT
CATTEAGGRLITDTQYF
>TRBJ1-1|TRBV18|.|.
TGTGCCAGCTCACCACCTTTCGAGTTGTTTACTGAAGCTTTCTTT
CASSPPFELFTEAFF
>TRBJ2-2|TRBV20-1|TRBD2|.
TGCAGTGCTAGATCATTGACTAGCGGGATCCCCGGGGAGCTGTTTTTT
CSARSLTSGIPGELFF
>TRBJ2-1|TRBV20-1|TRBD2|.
TGCAGTGCTATCGGACTAGCGGAGAACAATGAGCAGTTCTTC
CSAIGLAENNEQFF
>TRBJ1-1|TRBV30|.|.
TGTGCCTGGAATATCGGGCTGGGCACTGAAGCTTTCTTT
CAWNIGLGTEAFF
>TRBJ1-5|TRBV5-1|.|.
TGCGCCAGCCGCGGGCAGGATGGGCAGCCCCAGCATTTT
CASRGQDGQPQHF
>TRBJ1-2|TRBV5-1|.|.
TGCGCCAGCAGCTCCCGCGACAGTAACTATGGCTACACCTTC
CASSSRDSNYGYTF
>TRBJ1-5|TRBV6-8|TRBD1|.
TGTGCCAGGACCCGGACAGGGATGGGGCAGCCCCAGCATTTT
CARTRTGMGQPQHF
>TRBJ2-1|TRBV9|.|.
TGTGCCAGCAGCGTAGCGGTTCGGGGTGAGCAGTTCTTC
CASSVAVRGEQFF
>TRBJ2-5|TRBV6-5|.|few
TGTGCCAGCAGTTTTGGGCAGGGCGGCGGGGAGACCCAGTACTTC
CASSFGQGGGETQYF
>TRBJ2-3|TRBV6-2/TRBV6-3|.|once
TGTGCCAGCACCGCGAGTTCTCCAGATACGCAGTATTTT
CASTASSPDTQYF
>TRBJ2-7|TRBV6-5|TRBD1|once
TGTGCCAGCCGACCTGGGACAGGGCACTCCTACGAGCAGTACTTC
CASRPGTGHSYEQYF
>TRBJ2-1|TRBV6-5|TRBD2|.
TGTGCCAGCAGCAAGCGGGGGGGCTACAATGAGCAGTTCTTC
CASSKRGGYNEQFF
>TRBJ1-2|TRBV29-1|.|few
TGCAGCGTATCAGAAGGCTACACCTTC
CSVSEGYTF
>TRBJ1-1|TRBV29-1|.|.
TGCAGCGGTTCTCAATCGGGACTTGAAGCTTTCTTT
CSGSQSGLEAFF
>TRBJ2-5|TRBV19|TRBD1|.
TGTGCCAGTAGTATAGGGGACAGCCGAGAGACCCAGTACTTC
CASSIGDSRETQYF
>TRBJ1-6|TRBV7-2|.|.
TGTGCCAGCAGCTGGGACAAGGCGGGTTCACCCCTCCACTTT
CASSWDKAGSPLHF
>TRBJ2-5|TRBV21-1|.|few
TGTGCCAGCGGGGAGGTTTCCCAAGAGACCCAGTACTTC
CASGEVSQETQYF